The 23 T cell receptor beta chains presented below share a single source sample, sequenced in a study of T cell responses to AZD1222 COVID-19 vaccine listed by TCRdb under 2021. What this sample's time point label stands for: baseline before first vaccination. Explained via the paper, the treatment or condition label denotes: meningococcal conjugate vaccine given as trial control. The receptor library was made with the immunoSEQ multiplex PCR assay. Held by TCRdb, this immuneACCESS table contains in-frame sequences only and omits some clones. Under half of the omission traces to an unresolved V gene where checked; the cause of the rest is unknown. For this sample the table gives about 100,000 clones, of which over 75% were detected only once. The ten largest account for just over 4% of the sample. Sequencing used peripheral blood, obtained on day 0 of MenACWY control vaccination. These receptors all come from an adult in good health.

This chain links TRBV2 with TRBJ1-5, with 12 bases identical to TRBD1. Per germline, CDR1 SNHLY and CDR2 FYNNEI. With V trimmed by 4 bases and J by 9 bases, 1 base remained unmatched. This CDR3 is 13 amino acids long. The CDR3 nucleotides are TGTGCCAGCAGTGGGGACAGGGGGCGGCCCCAGCATTTT. It yields the protein CASSGDRGRPQHF. Filled out from reference TRBV2 and TRBJ1-5, the complete variable domain reads EPEVTQTPSHQVTQMGQEVILRCVPISNHLYFYWYRQILGQKVEFLVSFYNNEISEKSEIFDDQFSVERPDGSNFTLKIRSTKLEDSAMYFCASSGDRGRPQHFGDGTRLSIL.

This rearrangement joins TRBV7-2 to TRBJ2-7, with 7 bases matching TRBD2. Germline trimming cut 5 bases from V and 4 bases from J; bases unmatched to any gene: 11. CDR1 is SGHTA and CDR2 is FQGNSA in the germline V gene. This CDR3 comprises 15 residues. This CDR3 is CASSPQSSGPYEQYF. As DNA, the CDR3 is TGTGCCAGCAGCCCCCAATCTAGCGGACCTTACGAGCAGTACTTC.

The rearrangement joins TRBV6-6 to TRBJ1-2; perhaps TRBD1 as D (6 bases). Germline assignment: CDR1 MNHNY and CDR2 SVGAGI (reference sequence). This CDR3 has 14 residues. V was shortened by 7 bases and J by 2 bases, with 14 bases between the two germline ends. CDR3 nucleotides: TGTGCCAGCACCCCTCGGAGGGGGAACTATGGCTACACCTTC. Protein product: CASTPRRGNYGYTF.

The V call is TRBV7-2, the J call TRBJ1-5; 8 bases agree with TRBD1. Germline trimming cut 5 bases from V and 3 bases from J; bases unmatched to any gene: 6. The CDR3 runs 15 residues. Per germline, CDR1 SGHTA and CDR2 FQGNSA. The CDR3 reads CASSLTTGDNQPQHF. The DNA for the CDR3 is TGTGCCAGCAGCCTCACGACAGGGGACAATCAGCCCCAGCATTTT.

This chain connects TRBV29-1 to TRBJ1-2; 8 nucleotides align to TRBD1. The CDR3 covers 15 residues. From germline, CDR1 is SQVTM and CDR2 ANQGSEA. With V trimmed by 5 bases and J by 0 bases, 8 bases remained unmatched. CDR3 sequence: CSVKDRVSSNYGYTF. CDR3 DNA: TGCAGCGTTAAGGACAGGGTTTCCTCTAACTATGGCTACACCTTC.

The J gene is TRBJ2-5, the V gene TRBV2; possibly TRBD2 for D (6 bases). Deletions cut 5 bases from V and 4 bases from J, with 14 bases between. Germline CDR1 is SNHLY and CDR2 is FYNNEI. The CDR3 is made up of 14 amino acids. CDR3 sequence (DNA): TGTGCCAGCAGTATGACTGCCGGGGGAGAGACCCAGTACTTC. Protein sequence: CASSMTAGGETQYF.

V usage is TRBV30 and J usage is TRBJ2-3; D might be TRBD2 (6 bases). The CDR3 contains 12 residues. Germline CDR1 reads GTSNPN; CDR2 reads SVGIG (reference sequence). Trimming left V 5 bases short and J 1 base short, with 7 bases between. The DNA of the CDR3 is TGTGCCTGGGGGACTGGCACAGATACGCAGTATTTT. The encoded protein is CAWGTGTDTQYF.

The chain recombines TRBV5-1 with TRBJ1-2; TRBD1 is a possible D gene (6 bases). CDR3 length: 12 amino acids. V was shortened by 2 bases and J by 4 bases, with 6 bases between the two germline ends. In germline, CDR1 is SGHRS, CDR2 YFSETQ. This chain's CDR3 is CASSLGGYGYTF. DNA of the CDR3: TGCGCCAGCAGCTTAGGGGGCTATGGCTACACCTTC.

The chain combines TRBV30 with TRBJ1-2, with 7 bases fitting TRBD1. The germline gives CDR1 GTSNPN, CDR2 SVGIG (reference sequence). The CDR3 has 15 residues. Trimming cost V 2 bases and J 6 bases; bases outside gene matches: 12. The DNA for the CDR3 is TGTGCCTGGAGTTTTCCATTCTCGCAGGGGGATGGCTACACCTTC. Translation gives CAWSFPFSQGDGYTF.

This clone was found once. The chain employs TRBV5-1 and TRBJ1-2, with 9 positions matching TRBD1. V lost 6 bases to trimming and J lost 7 bases; unmatched junction nucleotides: 10. The CDR3 is 14 amino acids. From germline, CDR1 is SGHRS and CDR2 YFSETQ. The CDR3 sequence is CASNPGQGVFGYTF. The CDR3 coding sequence is TGCGCCAGCAATCCGGGACAGGGCGTTTTTGGCTACACCTTC.

By its share, this clone is large. The chain combines TRBV27 with TRBJ2-1; TRBD2 aligns across 7 bases. The CDR3 covers 17 residues. The J segment lost 2 bases and the V segment lost 1 base, leaving 8 bases of the junction unmatched. Germline-derived CDR1 and CDR2 are MNHEY and SMNVEV (reference sequence). The DNA for the CDR3 is TGTGCCAGCAGTTTATATGGTAGCGGGTGGACCTACAATGAGCAGTTCTTC. Protein sequence: CASSLYGSGWTYNEQFF.

The gene calls are TRBV6-1 and TRBJ1-2, with unresolved D. The germline CDR1 and CDR2 sequences are MNHNS and SASEGT. Trimming cost V 0 bases and J 4 bases, with 12 bases left between them. The CDR3 loop spans 15 amino acids. CDR3 nucleotides: TGTGCCAGCAGTGAAGCGCATCGGGCCCGCTATGGCTACACCTTC. Its protein is CASSEAHRARYGYTF.

The V call is TRBV10-3, the J call TRBJ2-7; the D is unclear. CDR1 is ENHRY, CDR2 SYGVKD, per germline. V was pared by 4 bases and J by 2 bases, with 9 bases between. This CDR3 contains 13 residues. CDR3 DNA: TGTGCCATCAGTGGGACCGCTACCTACGAGCAGTACTTC. Protein: CAISGTATYEQYF.

The gene calls are TRBV7-2 and TRBJ2-1, with D unclear. CDR1 is SGHTA, CDR2 FQGNSA, per germline. The CDR3 covers 16 residues. V dropped 2 bases and J dropped 6 bases, with 17 bases sitting between them. As DNA, the CDR3 is TGTGCCAGCAGCTTATTTGATCCGGCGAACTCCAATGAGCAGTTCTTC. This sequence encodes CASSLFDPANSNEQFF.

This rearrangement joins TRBV10-3 to TRBJ1-6, with 8 positions matching TRBD1. CDR1 is ENHRY, CDR2 SYGVKD, per germline. With 0 bases clipped from V and 7 bases from J, the junction kept 2 bases outside the gene matches. The CDR3 is 15 amino acids. For the CDR3, the DNA is TGTGCCATCAGTGAGTCGACAGGGGTCAATTCACCCCTCCACTTT. It encodes CAISESTGVNSPLHF.

The table lists this clone with a count of one. The chain has TRBV19 and TRBJ2-5, with 10 bases identical to TRBD2. With 9 bases clipped from V and 4 bases from J, the junction kept 5 bases outside the gene matches. Germline CDR1 reads LNHDA; CDR2 reads SQIVND (reference sequence). The CDR3 extends over 13 amino acids. This chain's CDR3 is CASRVAGGETQYF. DNA for the CDR3: TGTGCCAGCCGAGTAGCGGGAGGAGAGACCCAGTACTTC.

The rearrangement links TRBV7-2 to TRBJ2-3; the match to TRBD2 covers 14 bases. In germline, CDR1 is SGHTA, CDR2 FQGNSA. The junction had 9 bases not matched to a gene; V was cut back by 5 bases and J by 5 bases. This CDR3 spans 17 amino acids. The CDR3 DNA sequence: TGTGCCAGCAGCCCAAGACTAGCGGGAGGGGAGGTAGATACGCAGTATTTT. This encodes CASSPRLAGGEVDTQYF.

This clone was recorded once. The chain uses TRBV28 and TRBJ2-7; D is unclear. Germline V gene sequence: CDR1 MDHEN, CDR2 SYDVKM. V lost 7 bases to trimming and J lost 3 bases, with 7 bases between them. The CDR3 is made up of 11 amino acids. CDR3 in DNA: TGTGCCAGCAACGATGGCTACGAGCAGTACTTC. Translating gives CASNDGYEQYF.

The chain couples TRBV24-1 to TRBJ2-2; TRBD2 is a possible D gene (5 bases). Germline V gene data show CDR1 as KGHDR and CDR2 as SFDVKD. The CDR3 contains 16 residues. Trimming pared 4 bases from V and 1 base from J, leaving 12 bases between. CDR3 loop: CATSEVAPLNTGELFF. The CDR3 bases are TGTGCCACCAGTGAGGTAGCGCCATTGAACACCGGGGAGCTGTTTTTT.

This chain links TRBV5-1 with TRBJ2-7, with TRBD2 matching 16 bases. Germline trimming cut 0 bases from V and 0 bases from J; bases unmatched to any gene: 6. Germline CDR1 is SGHRS and CDR2 is YFSETQ. CDR3 length equals 19 residues. This chain's CDR3 is CASSLEQGLAGGDSYEQYF. CDR3 sequence (DNA): TGCGCCAGCAGCTTGGAGCAGGGACTAGCGGGAGGGGACTCCTACGAGCAGTACTTC.

The V and J genes are TRBV18 and TRBJ2-1, with D possibly matching TRBD1 (7 bases). Trimming took 4 bases from V and 2 from J, leaving 18 bases between them. This CDR3 has 17 amino acids. CDR1 is KGHSH and CDR2 is LQKENI in the germline V gene. The DNA for the CDR3 is TGTGCCAGCTCACGGGGCGGGACAGCGAATACCTACAATGAGCAGTTCTTC. It codes for CASSRGGTANTYNEQFF.

The chain joins TRBV6-1 to TRBJ2-3, with 9 bases fitting TRBD2. Germline V gene sequence: CDR1 MNHNS, CDR2 SASEGT. J was trimmed by 5 bases and V by 3 bases; bases with no gene match: 6. This CDR3 has 15 amino acids. This chain's CDR3 is CASSDKRGAVDTQYF. CDR3 nucleotides: TGTGCCAGCAGTGACAAGCGGGGGGCCGTAGATACGCAGTATTTT.

The chain combines TRBV28 with TRBJ1-2; D possibly corresponds to TRBD1 (6 bases). The CDR3 consists of 14 residues. Germline V gene data show CDR1 as MDHEN and CDR2 as SYDVKM. V was clipped by 5 bases and J by 4 bases, with 14 bases between them. The CDR3 sequence: CASSGNDRFYGYTF. CDR3 bases: TGTGCCAGCAGTGGAAACGACAGGTTCTATGGCTACACCTTC.